This note documents a single T cell receptor beta chain sequence. What this receptor recognizes is not known. No much larger clone is present one base from it, and per-base qualities are unavailable. The library was produced with the immunoSEQ multiplex PCR assay. For the multiplex PCR, a mixture combining 60 forward primers for TCR Vbeta segments and 13 reverse primers for TCR Jbeta segments was used. Amplification of the CDR3 region of rearranged TCR beta genes was performed with a multiplex PCR assay on genomic DNA. The Illumina HiSeq System was used to sequence the amplified TCR beta libraries as 87-base-pair reads. As for the original processing: Across the 500 to 850 repertoires, a later analysis counted 80 million or so unique TCR beta chains, approximately 10 million of which were shared by at least two donors. A nearest-neighbor algorithm error-corrected the raw reads and collapsed the reads into unique sequences, merging closely related sequences to remove PCR and sequencing errors. Alignment of CDR3 sequences to IMGT reference sequences was used to assign V, D and J gene segments. Each retained sequence needed at least a six-nucleotide match to both a V gene segment and a J gene segment. Rearrangements were classified as productive when the CDR3 lacked stop codons and remained in frame with V and J, and all other rearrangements were classified as non-productive. CDR3 was defined by IMGT convention, running from the second conserved V-encoded cysteine to the conserved J-encoded phenylalanine. The earlier analysis of about 560 of the donors excluded any sequence lacking an unambiguous match to a single V gene segment. An earlier analysis of several hundred of the donors called V segments functional above 56.7% productive rearrangements and segregating when the between-donor standard deviation exceeded 5%. To diagnose cytomegalovirus status from the catalog of TCR beta chain sequences, a statistical classification framework was built. In a later analysis, TCR nucleotide sequences were compared against IMGT/GENE-DB human TR gene sequences so that V and J genes could be assigned. Using the TCRdist pipeline, a later analysis assigned CDR3 sequences along with most-parsimonious VDJ recombination scenarios. In a later analysis, every TCR beta chain was defined by the combination of its CDR3 amino acid sequence and its V-gene family, and reads without a unique V-gene family were dropped. In a later analysis, approximately 640 highly shared, low-generation-probability nucleotide sequences were removed to address suspected cross-contamination and a sequencing artifact. In a later analysis, a clonal expansion index for each public chain was calculated from normalized within-repertoire ranks of inferred template counts. A later analysis computed generation probabilities with a VDJ recombination model fitted to out-of-frame rearrangements, and checked the results against IGoR. A later analysis scored TCR-TCR, TCR-HLA and TCR-CMV co-occurrence with hypergeometric tests, applying a repertoire-size bias correction to TCR pairs. In a later analysis, false discovery rates were estimated by permuting HLA or CMV assignments 20 times. In a later analysis, co-occurring TCRs were grouped using DBSCAN, with TCRdist sequence similarity added in when clustering inside HLA-allele-positive subsets. Repertoires with fewer than 30,000 or more than 120,000 public chains, plus five repertoires with anomalous nucleotide sharing, were excluded from co-occurrence clustering. Entries here come from immuneACCESS through TCRdb and include only in-frame sequences with V and J called. Some clones fail to appear in such tables; in the studies checked, an unresolved V gene covers under half of the shortfall, and the cause of the remainder is unknown. That table furnishes V, J and clone size, whereas the DNA furnished D and trimming. The sample contains some 220,000 clones, approximately 81% of them found a single time. 0.24% of the sample is in the top ten clones.

The cohort comprised 710 or so healthy bone marrow donors. At the time of sampling, every cohort member was nominally healthy, though immune exposures that went unrecorded were likely present. The donor was CMV seronegative and was included in the group of about 350 seronegative cohort members. A peripheral blood sample was collected from each donor, and TCR beta sequencing was performed on peripheral blood mononuclear cells. The Qiagen DNeasy Blood Extraction Kit was used to extract genomic DNA from the blood cell samples. The data were taken from a study of cytomegalovirus exposure and HLA in healthy donors (TCRdb year 2017). Context from the whole study: According to an earlier analysis of a few hundred of the donors, 150 million to 200 million T cells yielded 90 million to 130 million unique TCR beta sequences and 276 Gb of sequence data. A later analysis re-examined previously published TCR beta repertoires from more than 650 donors and added high-resolution HLA genotyping to investigate patterns of TCR occurrence. Class I and class II HLA loci were covered by the typing at four-digit resolution. On average, roughly 250,000 unique TCR beta nucleotide sequences were sequenced per donor among a few hundred genotyped donors of the cohort, with about 19% of those sequences being non-productive. A handful of DR-DQ haplotypes were handled as single units for association and clustering because linkage in the cohort was strong. An earlier analysis of some 500 of the donors used high-throughput TCR beta sequencing to judge whether each TCR beta V gene segment behaved as functional or pseudogenic. The study profiled the T cell repertoires of some 610 subjects by immunosequencing and related them to cytomegalovirus serostatus. Donor age, sex, ethnicity and CMV serostatus were collected together with the repertoire data. Every repertoire in the discovery cohort had been generated on one and the same sequencing platform. To predict cytomegalovirus infection status, the study brought together high-throughput TCR immunosequencing, statistical association of individual TCRs with disease status, and machine learning. Of the approximately 400 genotyped donors, more than 75% were placed in the genetic ancestry cluster associated with self-reported Caucasian donors. In a later genetic analysis, genome-wide SNP genotypes for about 65% of the roughly 670 donors were used, and that subset was treated as a discovery cohort. The aim of the study was to test whether cataloging public T cell receptors could identify signatures of past pathogen exposure. An early release covering just under 650 HLA-typed donors comprised approximately 300 gigabases of sequencing data and approximately 80 million unique TCR sequences. Typing coverage varied by locus: roughly 620-640 donors for A, B, C, DRB1 and DQB1; roughly 510 for DQA1; about 600 for DPA1; about 450 for DPB1. Besides the first cohort of some 670 subjects, a separate validation cohort made up of roughly 120 different subjects was used. The later analysis used no new phenotypic data to find candidate immune exposures, relying instead on TCR beta sequences and their occurrence across donors.

The full study reports these points: In this cohort, only TCR beta chains were sequenced, and detectable features were limited by the absence of alpha or paired-chain data. A later genetic analysis reported fewer N-insertions in productive TCRs among donors in an Asian-associated ancestry cluster than the roughly 690-donor mean. In vitro tests confirmed that three of the cytomegalovirus-associated TCR beta chains recognize cytomegalovirus antigens. A group of highly shared sequence variants was considered likely to be a technical artifact of the sequencing pipeline. In a later analysis, HLA-associated TCR beta chains showed more clonal expansion and lower generation probabilities than non-associated chains that were equally common. Because counts were too low, approximately 18 rarely observed V segments, including chromosome 9 orphons, were excluded from the earlier analysis of around 640 of the donors. The classifier was reported to diagnose cytomegalovirus status with high specificity and sensitivity in both the original cohort and the validation cohort. The authors suggested that the approach could potentially be generalized to other disease states and immunological phenotypes. A later analysis reported that several top co-occurrence clusters appeared linked to parvovirus B19, influenza, CMV and Epstein-Barr virus. A total of fewer than 200 TCR beta chains were listed by the study as associated with cytomegalovirus. Correlated functional status among segregating V segments might reflect linkage disequilibrium, but an unknown experimental factor could not be ruled out. According to a later analysis, most CMV-associated TCR beta chains appeared to be HLA-restricted, and the HLA associations seemed to be driven largely by CMV exposure. A further reported finding was that TCR beta sequences accurately predicted the HLA-A and HLA-B alleles for most subjects in the first cohort. According to a later analysis, TCR association rates differed among HLA loci, with DRB1 alleles showing the most associated TCRs and HLA-C alleles showing the fewest. In a later genetic analysis, a missense DCLRE1C variant was associated with V-gene and J-gene trimming of TCR beta chains, and the association was replicated in an independent cohort. Sequencing depth was assumed to be roughly uniform across donors in the presence/absence analyses, though that assumption may not hold. At a false discovery rate of 0.05, a later analysis linked fewer than 20,000 TCR beta sequences to specific HLA alleles. The only immune exposure information available for the cohort was CMV serostatus. When HLA alleles, especially DR and DQ, strongly co-occurred, TCR associations were difficult to assign to individual alleles. Most TCR sequences were observed very rarely across donors, whereas some public TCRs were present in many individuals. The 87-base-pair reads could not distinguish some IMGT-functional V segments, including TRBV6-2 and TRBV6-3, so those segments were excluded. Because HLA typing was missing for some donors at each locus, association tests included only the typed subset. Broadly in line with IMGT annotations, most TCR beta V segments showed up in productive rearrangements about 90% or about 30% of the time in an earlier analysis of 587 of the donors.

For CDR1 and CDR2, the germline V gene lists SGHNT and YENEEA. V is trimmed back by 5 bases and J by 10 bases, and the junction contains 10 bases that no gene match accounts for. The CDR3 holds 14 amino acids from the cysteine to the phenylalanine. Kept here is only the CDR3 DNA, which spans 42 bases and is read in frame from base 1. The V gene is TRBV11-3 and the J gene is TRBJ2-1, and TRBD2 aligns with 8 junction nucleotides. Sequenced input: PBMCs. The source is a girl aged 2 to 10 in good health and CMV-seronegative. The CDR3 loop reads CASSVGGEKGEQFF. The DNA sequence follows: TGTGCCAGCAGCGTCGGGGGGGAGAAAGGGGAGCAGTTCTTC.